This T cell receptor beta chain originates from a study of OX40 agonist ivuxolimab in advanced cancers. Study at large: Three individuals attained partial responses, comprising one hepatocellular carcinoma case and two cutaneous melanoma cases. Study-wide points: Dose levels from 0.1 to 3.0 mg/kg saw CD4+ and CD8+ blood T cells expand clonally by week 6.

Data came from immunoSEQ multiplex PCR; TCRdb stores just in-frame clones and leaves some out. The sample holds some 77,000 clones, approximately 85% seen once. With autoimmune disease history or systemic immunosuppression, patients were excluded. At cycle 4 day 1, cycle 7 day 1, and baseline, blood was sampled. A note on this clone: The antigen remains unidentified.

In germline, CDR1 is MNHNS, CDR2 SASEGT. The V gene lost 4 bases and the J gene lost 7 bases, with 13 bases spanning the gap. CDR3 size: 14 residues. This TCR derives from an adult with an advanced solid tumor such as melanoma, head and neck, liver or kidney cancer. The sequences come from CD4+ or CD8+ T cells sorted from blood, collected in a trial of the OX40 agonist ivuxolimab. The chain uses TRBV6-1 and TRBJ1-4; D is possibly TRBD1 (5 bases). In DNA form, the CDR3 reads TGTGCCAGCAGTGTCGGGGGTGGAGTTGAAAAACTGTTTTTT. This translates into CASSVGGGVEKLFF.